These T cell receptor beta chains were read from a single sample in a study of cytomegalovirus exposure and HLA in healthy donors. Measured with immunoSEQ multiplex PCR; TCRdb has only the in-frame clones, and not every one. Altogether some 150,000 clones are present, around four fifths being singletons, with the ten largest covering 3% to 3.5%. The material sequenced was PBMCs. Receptor source: a male donor in good health and CMV-seronegative. The CDR3 runs from the conserved cysteine through the conserved F or W. Each record gives: clone size, D gene, J gene, V gene, CDR3 length, CDR3 DNA, CDR3 protein. D genes are given only for firm matches. Only some rows state a clone size, as once, few, many or a class for expanded clones.

>.|.|TRBJ1-2|TRBV19|12
TGTGCCAGTACCCTCAGGGGAAATGGCTACACCTTC
CASTLRGNGYTF
>.|TRBD1|TRBJ2-7|TRBV9|14
TGTGCCAGCAGCGCCGGGACAGAAGCCTACGAGCAGTACTTC
CASSAGTEAYEQYF
>.|.|TRBJ1-4|TRBV5-1|14
TGCGCCAGCAGCGGGGGCAGGAGGAATGAAAAACTGTTTTTT
CASSGGRRNEKLFF
>.|.|TRBJ2-1|TRBV10-3|11
TGTGCCATCAGTGAGTTGAGAGAGCAGTTCTTC
CAISELREQFF
>.|.|TRBJ1-4|TRBV4-1|13
TGCGCCAGCAACGTAGTGCTAGGAGAAAAACTGTTTTTT
CASNVVLGEKLFF
>few|.|TRBJ1-6|TRBV7-2|14
TGTGCCAGCAGCTTAGTCACCGGTAATTCACCCCTCCACTTT
CASSLVTGNSPLHF
>.|.|TRBJ1-1|TRBV18|12
TGTGCCAGCTCACCACTCGGTTCTGAAGCTTTCTTT
CASSPLGSEAFF
>.|.|TRBJ2-3|TRBV14|15
TGTGCCAGCAGCCAAGGGAGGGATAGCACAGATACGCAGTATTTT
CASSQGRDSTDTQYF
>.|.|TRBJ2-2|TRBV19|15
TGTGCCAGTATTGGCGGGGGCCTCTCCACCGGGGAGCTGTTTTTT
CASIGGGLSTGELFF
>.|TRBD2|TRBJ2-5|TRBV30|16
TGTGCCTGGAGTGTACGAGCTAGCGGGATTCGGAAGACCCAGTACTTC
CAWSVRASGIRKTQYF
>.|TRBD1|TRBJ2-7|TRBV6-6|15
TGTGCCAGCAGTTCTCCCGGGACAGGGACCTACGAGCAGTACTTC
CASSSPGTGTYEQYF
>.|.|TRBJ2-7|TRBV2|13
TGTGCCAGCAGTGAATTAAGACAACTCTGGCCGTACTTC
CASSELRQLWPYF
>.|TRBD1|TRBJ2-5|TRBV11-3|12
TGTGCCAGCAGCTTAGGGGACAGGACCCAGTACTTC
CASSLGDRTQYF
>.|TRBD2|TRBJ2-1|TRBV7-6|16
TGTGCCAGCAGCCCGCCGGGACTAGCGGACTACAATGAGCAGTTCTTC
CASSPPGLADYNEQFF
>.|.|TRBJ2-5|TRBV10-3|13
TGTGCCATCAGTGAGGGGCCGAAAGAGACCCAGTACTTC
CAISEGPKETQYF
>.|.|TRBJ1-1|TRBV7-6|16
TGTGCCAGCAGCTTACGGCAGCACAGCATGAACACTGAAGCTTTCTTT
CASSLRQHSMNTEAFF
>few|.|TRBJ2-2|TRBV7-2|14
TGTGCCAGCACTCCTCGCGGGTTGACCGGGGAGCTGTTTTTT
CASTPRGLTGELFF
>.|TRBD1|TRBJ2-7|TRBV6-1|15
TGTGCCAGCAGTGAGGGGACAGGGAAGGGGTACGAGCAGTACTTC
CASSEGTGKGYEQYF
>.|.|TRBJ2-7|TRBV11-1|14
TGTGCCAGCAGCTTACCGTTCAGGGCCTACGAGCAGTACTTC
CASSLPFRAYEQYF
>.|TRBD1|TRBJ2-1|TRBV5-6|19
TGTGCCAGCAGCCGTACCGGGACAGGGGACCCAACAGTCTCCAATGAGCAGTTCTTC
CASSRTGTGDPTVSNEQFF
>.|TRBD2|TRBJ2-2|TRBV19|16
TGTGCCAGTAGTGCCCTAGCGGGATGGCGGAACGGGGAGCTGTTTTTT
CASSALAGWRNGELFF
>.|TRBD2|TRBJ2-3|TRBV18|17
TGTGCCAGCTCACTCCGTCTAGCGGGAAAGAGCACAGATACGCAGTATTTT
CASSLRLAGKSTDTQYF
>few|.|TRBJ2-5|TRBV11-3|13
TGTGCCAGCAGCTTCCCAGGGTCAGAGACCCAGTACTTC
CASSFPGSETQYF
>.|.|TRBJ2-1|TRBV7-3|15
TGTGCCAGCAGCTTAACAGGAGACTCCTACAATGAGCAGTTCTTC
CASSLTGDSYNEQFF
>once|TRBD2|TRBJ2-7|TRBV6-6|16
TGTGCCAGCAGTTACTCGAGACTAGCGAGTTCCTACGAGCAGTACTTC
CASSYSRLASSYEQYF
>.|.|TRBJ1-1|TRBV7-6|16
TGTGCCAGCAGCCCCATGGCTCCCAGGGCGACCACTGAAGCTTTCTTT
CASSPMAPRATTEAFF
>once|TRBD1|TRBJ1-2|TRBV13|15
TGTGCCAGCAGCTACCCCCGGGACAGGGCTTGGGGCTACACCTTC
CASSYPRDRAWGYTF
>.|.|TRBJ1-2|TRBV10-1|10
TGCGCCAGCACGACAGAAGGCTACACCTTC
CASTTEGYTF
>.|.|TRBJ2-1|TRBV28|15
TGTGCCAGCACCCTTGGGGCAGGGGGAGGAGATGAGCAGTTCTTC
CASTLGAGGGDEQFF
>.|.|TRBJ2-7|TRBV5-6|14
TGTGCCAGCAGCTCGCAAGGAGACTCCTACGAGCAGTACTTC
CASSSQGDSYEQYF
>.|.|TRBJ2-7|TRBV13|12
TGTGCCAGCAGCCCACCCGGGAACGAGCAGTACTTC
CASSPPGNEQYF
>.|TRBD1|TRBJ1-1|TRBV4-1|15
TGCGCCAGCAGCCCCGAGACAGGGCTTCTAGGGGAAGCTTTCTTT
CASSPETGLLGEAFF
>.|TRBD1|TRBJ2-2|TRBV28|16
TGTGCCAGCAGCCAAACGACAGGGACGAACACCGGGGAGCTGTTTTTT
CASSQTTGTNTGELFF
>.|TRBD2|TRBJ2-1|TRBV15|18
TGTGCCACCAGCACGGTGGTCGGTAGCGGGGGGTTAAACAATGAGCAGTTCTTC
CATSTVVGSGGLNNEQFF
>once|.|TRBJ2-7|TRBV19|15
TGTGCCAGTGGATCGGGAACAGCTTTAAACTACGAGCAGTACTTC
CASGSGTALNYEQYF
>.|TRBD1|TRBJ1-4|TRBV7-8|17
TGTGCCAGCAGCCCCCGGGACAGAGTTTCAACTAATGAAAAACTGTTTTTT
CASSPRDRVSTNEKLFF
>.|TRBD1|TRBJ2-1|TRBV29-1|15
TGCAGCGTCCGGGACAGGGGGCTCTCCTACAATGAGCAGTTCTTC
CSVRDRGLSYNEQFF
>.|.|TRBJ2-7|TRBV18|13
TGTGCCAGCTCACCCAAGGACTACGGCGAGCAGTACTTC
CASSPKDYGEQYF
>.|.|TRBJ2-3|TRBV10-2|13
TGCGCCAGCGGATTCGGAGCGGGAGATACGCAGTATTTT
CASGFGAGDTQYF
>.|TRBD2|TRBJ2-7|TRBV28|15
TGTGCCAGCAGCCCCCTAGCGGGAGGTTCCTACGAGCAGTACTTC
CASSPLAGGSYEQYF
>.|.|TRBJ2-5|TRBV13|16
TGTGCCAGCAGCTTAGGCGGCCTCTCCGGAGCGGTGTCCCAGTACTTC
CASSLGGLSGAVSQYF
>.|.|TRBJ1-5|TRBV6-1|12
TGTGCCAGCAGTCGGAGCAATCAGCCCCAGCATTTT
CASSRSNQPQHF
>.|.|TRBJ1-1|TRBV6-1|14
TGTGCCAGCAGTGCCCAGGGTGGAAACACTGAAGCTTTCTTT
CASSAQGGNTEAFF
>.|.|TRBJ1-1|TRBV15|12
TGTGCCACCAGCAGAGATCGGACAGAAGCTTTCTTT
CATSRDRTEAFF
>.|TRBD2|TRBJ2-1|TRBV7-9|18
TGTGCCAGCACCCTCCATCCCGGACTAGCAAGGACGTATAATGAGCAGTTCTTC
CASTLHPGLARTYNEQFF
>.|TRBD2|TRBJ2-1|TRBV4-3|15
TGCGCCAGCAGCGAAGCGGGAGGGACCTACAATGAGCAGTTCTTC
CASSEAGGTYNEQFF
>.|.|TRBJ2-3|TRBV5-1|14
TGCGCCAGCAGCTTGATGACAGGCACAGATACGCAGTATTTT
CASSLMTGTDTQYF
>.|TRBD1|TRBJ1-4|TRBV9|15
TGTGCCAGCAGCGCGCAGGGGGCAGCTAATGAAAAACTGTTTTTT
CASSAQGAANEKLFF
>few|.|TRBJ2-4|TRBV5-8|16
TGTGCCAGCAGCTTTGGCAGGTCTTATGCCAAAAACATTCAGTACTTC
CASSFGRSYAKNIQYF
>.|TRBD1|TRBJ1-1|TRBV25-1|15
TGTGCCAGCAGTGTTTTGGGGACAGGGCGAACTGAAGCTTTCTTT
CASSVLGTGRTEAFF
>.|.|TRBJ2-7|TRBV5-4|11
TGTGCCAGCAGCTCCAGTTACGAGCAGTACTTC
CASSSSYEQYF
>.|.|TRBJ2-7|TRBV4-1|14
TGCGCCAGCAGCCAAGAACTGGGGGCGAGCGAGCAGTACTTC
CASSQELGASEQYF
>.|.|TRBJ2-7|TRBV21-1|14
TGTGCCAGCAGCAAAAAATATGTAACCTACGAGCAGTACTTC
CASSKKYVTYEQYF
>.|.|TRBJ1-1|TRBV6-5|16
TGTGCCAGCAGTTACTTATCGCAGGGGAAGAACACTGAAGCTTTCTTT
CASSYLSQGKNTEAFF
>.|TRBD2|TRBJ2-3|TRBV5-6|15
TGTGCCAGCAGCTCCCCAGCGGGGGGAGTAGATACGCAGTATTTT
CASSSPAGGVDTQYF
>.|TRBD2|TRBJ2-1|TRBV6-5|14
TGTGCCAGCAGCCGGACTAGCGGGAGTAATGAGCAGTTCTTC
CASSRTSGSNEQFF
>.|.|TRBJ1-6|TRBV25-1|15
TGTGCCAGCAGTGAATCCGGCAGGCCGACCTCACCCCTCCACTTT
CASSESGRPTSPLHF
>few|.|TRBJ1-2|TRBV27|13
TGTGCCAGCAGATACAGGGTGAACTATGGCTACACCTTC
CASRYRVNYGYTF
>.|.|TRBJ2-3|TRBV9|14
TGTGCCAGCAGCGTAGGACTGGGGCCAGATACGCAGTATTTT
CASSVGLGPDTQYF